This T cell receptor beta chain was captured in a study of T cells in Graves' hyperthyroidism and ophthalmopathy. The study, taken as a whole, reports: Most clonotypes expanded in the thyroid (above 0.001) were also present in blood. Onset of ophthalmopathy came a median approximately 6.8 months after the model predicted it.

Germline V gene sequence: CDR1 SEHNR, CDR2 FQNEAQ (reference sequence). The CDR3 has 11 residues. V lost 4 bases to trimming and J lost 10 bases, with 8 bases between them. Ten or more counts support this clonotype. Its matching antigen is unknown. An approximately 9.8 ml volume of fresh peripheral blood provided the PBMCs. TCR beta CDR3 sequences were amplified from RNA transcripts. When the TCR CDR3 underwent first-round RT-PCR, the HTBI primer set was used. One entry per CDR3 protein results from TCRdb running MiXCR on the multiplex PCR reads. The table shows hundreds of thousands of distinct CDR3 sequences, with 16% occurring only once.

The chain joins TRBV7-9 to TRBJ2-1; D is unresolved. The TCR was taken from a woman aged 18-35 years with Graves' hyperthyroidism. What was sequenced was blood. CDR3 nucleotide sequence: TGTGCCAGCAGCTACCGTGGGGAGCAGTTCTTC. This codes for CASSYRGEQFF.